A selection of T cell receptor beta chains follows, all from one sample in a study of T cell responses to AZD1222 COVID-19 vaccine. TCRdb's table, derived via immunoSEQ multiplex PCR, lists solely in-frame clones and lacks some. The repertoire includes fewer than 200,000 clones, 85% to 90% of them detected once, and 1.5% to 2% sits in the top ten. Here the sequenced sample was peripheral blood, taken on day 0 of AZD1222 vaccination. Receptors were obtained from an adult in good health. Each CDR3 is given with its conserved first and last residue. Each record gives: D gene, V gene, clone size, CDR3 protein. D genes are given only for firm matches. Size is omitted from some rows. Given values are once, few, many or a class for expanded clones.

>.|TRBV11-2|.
CASSSLASTDTQYF
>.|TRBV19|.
CASSNPVRGGVTEAFF
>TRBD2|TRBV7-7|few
CASSLSGRGDTQYF
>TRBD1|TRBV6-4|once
CASSEDRGTLGEQFF
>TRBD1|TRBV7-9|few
CASSLVLGGTFGYTF
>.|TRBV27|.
CASSATGVLPYGYTF
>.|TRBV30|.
CAWSVLGYIQYF
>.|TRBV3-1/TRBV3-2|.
CASSQDIPGSIHTDTQYF
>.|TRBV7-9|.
CASSSLTELVATGYGYTF
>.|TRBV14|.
CASSQDFPASGRAFF
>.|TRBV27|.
CASRRMGQPQHF
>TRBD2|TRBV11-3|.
CASSSRTSGVTGELFF
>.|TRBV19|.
CASSISGRGGDIISFNQPQHF
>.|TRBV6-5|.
CASRSTGSNQPQHF
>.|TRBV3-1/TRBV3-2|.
CASSQGAKSMNTEAFF
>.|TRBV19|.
CASSTPAVNQPQHF
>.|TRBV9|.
CASSVAGGSQPQHF
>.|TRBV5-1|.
CASSLGGYNEQFF
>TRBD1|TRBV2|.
CASRSRGRANYGYTF
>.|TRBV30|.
CAWSVLLTNYGYTF
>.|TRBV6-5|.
CASSYIPANSPLHF
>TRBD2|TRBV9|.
CASSVNGGAKTQYF
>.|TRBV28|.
CASRPFNTEAFF
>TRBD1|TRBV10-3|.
CAISDPGTASNQPQHF
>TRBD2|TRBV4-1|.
CASSKGLARSSYNEQFF
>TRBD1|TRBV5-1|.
CASRSGTGYNEQFF
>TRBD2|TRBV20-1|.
CSASTLAGGPYNEQFF
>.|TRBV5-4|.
CASSLDNYGYTF
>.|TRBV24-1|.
CATSDPDRYQETQYF
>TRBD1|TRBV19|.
CASTPGQGDSYEQYF
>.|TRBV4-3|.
CASSQVGGWDEQFF
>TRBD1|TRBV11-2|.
CASSGRQGGNTEAFF
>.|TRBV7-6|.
CASSLTGIGTDTQYF
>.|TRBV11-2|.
CASSLLEAGQGYEQYF
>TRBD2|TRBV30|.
CAWSSGRTTGELFF
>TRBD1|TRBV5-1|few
CASSPDRDTEAFF
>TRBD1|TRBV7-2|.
CASSLGTGRHQPQHF
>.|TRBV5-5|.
CASSLGETGELFF
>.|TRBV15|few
CATSRRGEKLFF
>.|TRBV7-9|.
CASSLAGDETQYF